The source of this TCR beta chain is a study of response to subunit inactivated influenza vaccine (dated by TCRdb to the late 2010s). Study-wide context: To follow how T cells responded to a trivalent subunit inactivated influenza vaccine, the researchers relied on deep quantitative profiling of the T cell receptor repertoire. Beyond this particular receptor, the publication reports: The authors proposed that each seasonal influenza vaccination may bring in only a limited number of new T cells.

V sheds 3 bases and J sheds 0 bases, leaving 8 bases between their ends. The CDR3, cysteine through phenylalanine, is 14 amino acids long. The entry retains the CDR3 DNA only, 42 bases that are in frame from base 1. Reading the germline V gene (reference sequence) gives CDR1 GTSNPN and CDR2 SVGIG. Library preparation used RT-PCR. Sequencing relied on an Illumina HiSeq 2500. The public reads were quality trimmed at Q25 with fastp and then assembled into clones with MiXCR by TCRdb, keeping productive beta chains. Identical CDR3 protein sequences are pooled into one entry, listed with their most common genes and DNA. Counted in this sample were roughly 670,000 distinct CDR3 sequences; 12% to 15% of them appeared once. The ten top clones hold 7.5% to 9% of the sample. This clonotype has just a few counts. Its antigen is currently not known. Base quality data are lacking; no much larger clone is found one base away.

The sequences come from PBMCs from blood, collected 14 to 15 days before vaccination. The V gene is TRBV30 and the J gene is TRBJ2-2; the D segment cannot be called with confidence. The TCR sequence derives from a man in his fifties who received an inactivated influenza vaccine. Donor details come from another sample of the same person, matched by shared clones. CDR3 region: CAWRTLTNTGELFF. Read as DNA, the sequence is TGTGCCTGGAGGACACTAACGAACACCGGGGAGCTGTTTTTT. Beyond the CDR3, the reference TRBV30 and TRBJ2-2 genes provide the residues; the full variable domain reads: SQTIHQWPATLVQPVGSPLSLECTVEGTSNPNLYWYRQAAGRGLQLLFYSVGIGQISSEVPQNLSASRPQDRQFILSSKKLLLSDSGFYLCAWRTLTNTGELFFGEGSRLTVL.